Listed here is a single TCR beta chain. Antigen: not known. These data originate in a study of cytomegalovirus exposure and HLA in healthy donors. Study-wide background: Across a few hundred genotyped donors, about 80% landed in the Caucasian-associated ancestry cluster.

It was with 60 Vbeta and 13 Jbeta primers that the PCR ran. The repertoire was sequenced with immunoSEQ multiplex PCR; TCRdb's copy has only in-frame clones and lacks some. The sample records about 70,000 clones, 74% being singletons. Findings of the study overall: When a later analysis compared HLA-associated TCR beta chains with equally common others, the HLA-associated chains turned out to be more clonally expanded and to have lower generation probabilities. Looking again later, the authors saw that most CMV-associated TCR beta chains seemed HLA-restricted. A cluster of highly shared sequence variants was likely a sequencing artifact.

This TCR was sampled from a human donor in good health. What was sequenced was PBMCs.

CDR3 protein: CASSLQKRNTEAFF. Written as DNA, the CDR3 is TGTGCCAGCAGCTTACAAAAGAGGAACACTGAAGCTTTCTTT. V gene TRBV11-2 combines with J gene TRBJ1-1; unclear D gene. CDR1 is SGHAT and CDR2 is FQNNGV in the germline V gene. Trimming took 2 bases from V and 1 from J, leaving 8 bases between them. The CDR3 loop spans 14 amino acids.